The clone carrying this T cell receptor beta chain was seen only a few times. Antigen unknown. These data are taken from a study of cytomegalovirus exposure and HLA in healthy donors. The study, taken as a whole, reports: Researchers counted over 150 TCR beta chains as cytomegalovirus-associated. Highly shared sequence variants in one cluster were likely a sequencing artifact.

Donors had nominal health at sampling but likely had unrecorded immune exposures. The PCR ran on 60 Vbeta and 13 Jbeta primers. Profiled with immunoSEQ multiplex PCR; TCRdb holds only in-frame clones, not every one. The table includes roughly 190,000 clones, around 75% detected once. Trimming stripped 4 bases from V and 2 bases from J, with 12 bases between. The germline gives CDR1 SGHRS, CDR2 YFSETQ. CDR3 size: 14 residues. The sample consisted of PBMCs. The clonotype comes from a woman aged 25-40 years in good health and CMV-seronegative. The V gene is TRBV5-1, the J gene TRBJ1-1; a weak D match, TRBD1 (5 bases). The CDR3 region has the DNA TGCGCCAGCAGCCTGGAGGGGCGAAACACTGAAGCTTTCTTT. Protein product: CASSLEGRNTEAFF.